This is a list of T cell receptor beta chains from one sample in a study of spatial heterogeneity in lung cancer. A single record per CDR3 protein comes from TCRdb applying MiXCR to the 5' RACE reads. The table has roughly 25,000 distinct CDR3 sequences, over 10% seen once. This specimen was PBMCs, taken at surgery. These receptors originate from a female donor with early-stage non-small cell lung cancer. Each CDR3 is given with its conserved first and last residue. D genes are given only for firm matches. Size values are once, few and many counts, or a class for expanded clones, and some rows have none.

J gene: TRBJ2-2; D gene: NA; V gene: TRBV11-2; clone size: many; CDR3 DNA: TGTGCCAGCAGTCAGAACACCGGGGAGCTGTTTTTT; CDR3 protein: CASSQNTGELFF
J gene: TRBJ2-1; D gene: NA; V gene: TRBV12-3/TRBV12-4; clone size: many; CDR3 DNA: TGTGCCAGCAGCCCGACAGGCGTCCACAATGAGCAGTTCTTC; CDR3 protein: CASSPTGVHNEQFF
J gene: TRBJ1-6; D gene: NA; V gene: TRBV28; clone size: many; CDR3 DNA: TGTGCCAGCAGTTTTGAAGGTTCACCCCTCCACTTT; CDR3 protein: CASSFEGSPLHF
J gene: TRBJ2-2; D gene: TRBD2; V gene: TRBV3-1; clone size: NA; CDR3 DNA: TGTGCCAGCAGCTCTAGTGCGGGAGTAGACACCGGGGAGCTGTTTTTT; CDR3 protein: CASSSSAGVDTGELFF
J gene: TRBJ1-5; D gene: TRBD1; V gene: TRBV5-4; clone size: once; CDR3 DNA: TGTGTCAGCAGCTTGGGAGGACAGGCTGGGAATCAGCCCCAGCATTTT; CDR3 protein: CVSSLGGQAGNQPQHF
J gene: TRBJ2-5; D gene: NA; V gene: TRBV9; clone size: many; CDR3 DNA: TGTGCCAGCAGCGGTTCAGGGGTACAAGAGACCCAGTACTTC; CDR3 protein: CASSGSGVQETQYF
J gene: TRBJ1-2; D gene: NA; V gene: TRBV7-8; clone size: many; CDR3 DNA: TGTGCCAGCAGCTTAAGTTCGTATGGCTACACCTTC; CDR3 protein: CASSLSSYGYTF
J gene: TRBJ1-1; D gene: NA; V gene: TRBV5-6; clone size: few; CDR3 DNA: TGTGCCAGCAGCTTCCTGGGTATCCGGGAAGCTTTCTTT; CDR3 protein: CASSFLGIREAFF
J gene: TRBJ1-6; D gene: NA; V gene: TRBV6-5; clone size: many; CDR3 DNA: TGTGCCAGCAGTTTAATGCCGGGGCCCCTCCACTTT; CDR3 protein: CASSLMPGPLHF
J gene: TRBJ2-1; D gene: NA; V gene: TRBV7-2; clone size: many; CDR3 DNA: TGTGCCAGCAGCGCCCCCCCCGTGGGCAATGAGCAGTTCTTC; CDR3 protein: CASSAPPVGNEQFF
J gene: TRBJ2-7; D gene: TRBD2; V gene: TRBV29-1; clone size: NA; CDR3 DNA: TGCAGCGCCCGAATAACACTAGCGGGAGCCTACGAGCAGTACTTC; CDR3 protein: CSARITLAGAYEQYF
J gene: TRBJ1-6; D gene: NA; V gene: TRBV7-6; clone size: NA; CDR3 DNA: TGTGCCAGCAGCCCCCGGAGCTCCTATAATTCACCCCTCCACTTT; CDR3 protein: CASSPRSSYNSPLHF
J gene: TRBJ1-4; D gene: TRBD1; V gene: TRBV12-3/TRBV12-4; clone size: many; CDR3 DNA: TGTGCCAGCAGTTTACGGCAGGGGGCAGAAAAACTGTTTTTT; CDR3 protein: CASSLRQGAEKLFF
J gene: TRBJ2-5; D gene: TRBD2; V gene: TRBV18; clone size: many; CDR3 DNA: TGTGCCAGCTCACCACGGGAACGGACTAGCGGGATGCAAGAGACCCAGTACTTC; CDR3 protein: CASSPRERTSGMQETQYF
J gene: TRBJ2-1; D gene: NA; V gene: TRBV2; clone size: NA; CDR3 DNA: TGTGCCAGCAAATGGGAACAGGATTACAATGAGCAGTTCTTC; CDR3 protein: CASKWEQDYNEQFF
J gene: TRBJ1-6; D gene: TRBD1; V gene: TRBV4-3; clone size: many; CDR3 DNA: TGCGCCAGCAGCGCCGGACAGGGGAATTCACCCCTCCACTTT; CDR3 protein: CASSAGQGNSPLHF
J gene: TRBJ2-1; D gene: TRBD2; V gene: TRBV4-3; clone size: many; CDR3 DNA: TGCGCCAGCAGCCCCCGAGCGGGAGGGGTTTCGGGTGAGCAGTTCTTC; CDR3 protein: CASSPRAGGVSGEQFF
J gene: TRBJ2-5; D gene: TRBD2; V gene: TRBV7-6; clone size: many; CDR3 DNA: TGTGCCAGCAGCTTAGAGGCACCAGTGGGCTCTAGCGGGGCCCAAGAGACCCAGTACTTC; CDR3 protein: CASSLEAPVGSSGAQETQYF
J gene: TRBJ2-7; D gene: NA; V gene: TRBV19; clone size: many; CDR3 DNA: TGTGCCACCGTGGGGCCGCAGGCGCCAAAGGTCTACGAGCAGTACTTC; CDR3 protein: CATVGPQAPKVYEQYF
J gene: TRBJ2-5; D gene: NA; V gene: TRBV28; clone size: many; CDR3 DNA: TGTGCCAGCAGTCCACCCCGACCTGCACAAGAGACCCAGTACTTC; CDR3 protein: CASSPPRPAQETQYF
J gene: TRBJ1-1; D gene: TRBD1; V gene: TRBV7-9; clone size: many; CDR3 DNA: TGTGCCAGCAGTTCCGGGACAGTGAACACTGAAGCTTTCTTT; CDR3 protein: CASSSGTVNTEAFF
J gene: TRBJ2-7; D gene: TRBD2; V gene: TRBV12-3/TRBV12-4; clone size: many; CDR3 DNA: TGTGCCAGCAGCACTAGCGGGACCAACTACGAGCAGTACTTC; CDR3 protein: CASSTSGTNYEQYF
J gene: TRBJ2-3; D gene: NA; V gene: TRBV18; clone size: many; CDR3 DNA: TGTGCCAGCTCACCACCGTTGGCGACTAGCACAGATACGCAGTATTTT; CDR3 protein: CASSPPLATSTDTQYF
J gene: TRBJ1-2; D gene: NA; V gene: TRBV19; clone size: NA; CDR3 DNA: TGTGCCAGTAGTACCACGGCGGGATATGGCTACACCTTC; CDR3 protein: CASSTTAGYGYTF
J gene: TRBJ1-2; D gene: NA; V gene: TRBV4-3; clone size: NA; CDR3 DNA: TGCGCCAGCAGCCAAGGTGCCAGGGCCGACTATGGCTACACCTTC; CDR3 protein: CASSQGARADYGYTF
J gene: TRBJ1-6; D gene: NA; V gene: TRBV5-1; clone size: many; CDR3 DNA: TGCGCCAGCAGCTTGGCTAGGACTCCTAATTCACCCCTCCACTTT; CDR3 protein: CASSLARTPNSPLHF
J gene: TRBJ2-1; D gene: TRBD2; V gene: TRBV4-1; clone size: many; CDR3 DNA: TGCGCCAGCAGCCAAGATGCGCTAGCGGGAGTGGTCAATGAGCAGTTCTTC; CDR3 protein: CASSQDALAGVVNEQFF
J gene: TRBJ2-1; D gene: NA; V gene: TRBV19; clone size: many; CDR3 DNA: TGTGCCAGTAGTATAGCGGCAGATTACAATGAGCAGTTCTTC; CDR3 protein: CASSIAADYNEQFF
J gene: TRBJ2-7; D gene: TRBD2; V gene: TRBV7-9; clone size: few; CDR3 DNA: TGTGCCAGCAGCCCCGCCGGGACTAGCGCTTCCGTGCAGTACTTC; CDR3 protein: CASSPAGTSASVQYF
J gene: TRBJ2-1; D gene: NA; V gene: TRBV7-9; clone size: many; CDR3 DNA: TGTGCCAGCAGCTTAGCGGTCCTAGCTGGGGAGCAGTTCTTC; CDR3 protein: CASSLAVLAGEQFF